These 17 T cell receptor beta chains originate from one sample sequenced in a study of control samples from healthy donors and cancer patients (dated by TCRdb to 2019 to 2021). The library was generated by the immunoSEQ multiplex PCR assay. Imported from immuneACCESS, the table was reduced by TCRdb to in-frame sequences with V and J called. These copies leave out some clones; in studies compared against another copy, an unresolved V gene accounts for under half, and the cause of the remainder is not known. The sample profile shows 150,000 or so clones; approximately 93% of them were found once. Together, the top ten hold 5% to 7% of the sample. Sequenced material: blood. These TCRs come from a man younger than 35 in good health.

The V and J genes are TRBV6-6 and TRBJ2-6; TRBD2 agrees at 7 bases. V lost 8 bases to trimming and J lost 4 bases; unmatched junction nucleotides: 5. CDR3 length: 14 residues. Germline V gene data show CDR1 as MNHNY and CDR2 as SVGAGI (reference sequence). As DNA, the CDR3 is TGTGCCAGCGGGGGGGGTACCGGGGCCAACGTCCTGACTTTC. Translating gives CASGGGTGANVLTF.

The chain carries TRBV11-3 and TRBJ2-1; unclear D gene. Trimming took off 0 bases at V and 4 bases at J, with 7 bases between the two ends. Germline V gene data show CDR1 as SGHNT and CDR2 as YENEEA. This CDR3 is 14 amino acids long. CDR3 DNA sequence: TGTGCCAGCAGCTTAGATGGGTGGTACAATGAGCAGTTCTTC. Its translation: CASSLDGWYNEQFF.

V gene TRBV9 combines with J gene TRBJ2-7; the D gene is possibly TRBD1 (6 bases). The germline gives CDR1 SGDLS, CDR2 YYNGEE. Trimming took 4 bases from V and 3 from J, leaving 17 bases between them. The CDR3 spans 15 residues. The CDR3 protein is CASSFRTAEYYEQYF. In DNA form, the CDR3 reads TGTGCCAGCAGCTTCAGGACAGCAGAGTACTACGAGCAGTACTTC. Looking up the rest from reference TRBV9 and TRBJ2-7 gives the full variable domain: DSGVTQTPKHLITATGQRVTLRCSPRSGDLSVYWYQQSLDQGLQFLIQYYNGEERAKGNILERFSAQQFPDLHSELNLSSLELGDSALYFCASSFRTAEYYEQYFGPGTRLTVT.

The genes are TRBV15 and TRBJ1-2; 7 bases are a match to TRBD1. The V gene end was trimmed by 3 bases and the J gene end by 6 bases; junction bases not matched to a gene: 7. In germline, CDR1 is LNHNV, CDR2 YYDKDF (reference sequence). CDR3 length: 14 residues. CDR3 coding DNA: TGTGCCACCAGCAGGATCCGGGACAGTCATGGCTACACCTTC. Protein product: CATSRIRDSHGYTF.

The rearrangement uses TRBV3-1 (or the pseudogene TRBV3-2) and TRBJ2-3; maybe TRBD2 (5 bases). The CDR3 spans 15 residues. Germline CDR1 is LGHDT and CDR2 is YNNKEL (reference sequence). V lost 0 bases to trimming and J lost 8 bases, with 15 bases between them. CDR3 sequence: CASSQEAQRAATQYF. The CDR3 DNA sequence: TGTGCCAGCAGCCAAGAGGCCCAGAGGGCGGCTACGCAGTATTTT.

The V call is TRBV20-1, the J call TRBJ1-5, with a tentative D call TRBD1 (6 bases). The V and J ends lost 5 bases and 2 bases respectively, with 10 bases between them. Per the germline V gene, CDR1 is DFQATT and CDR2 is SNEGSKA (reference sequence). The CDR3 has 13 amino acids. CDR3 residues: CSAGEGGNQPQHF. The CDR3, as DNA: TGCAGTGCTGGTGAGGGGGGCAATCAGCCCCAGCATTTT.

This chain uses TRBV6-5 with TRBJ2-7, with 7 bases that match TRBD2. The CDR3 runs to 15 residues. Unmatched junction bases numbered 6, after V lost 4 bases and J lost 0 bases. The V gene's germline CDR1 is MNHEY and CDR2 SVGAGI. CDR3 in DNA: TGTGCCAGCAGTTGGTCCGGGACTAACTCCTACGAGCAGTACTTC. Translating it yields CASSWSGTNSYEQYF.

The V call is TRBV12-3 or TRBV12-4, the J call TRBJ2-2; no clear D gene. The CDR3 loop spans 13 amino acids. Deletions cut 0 bases from V and 4 bases from J, with 3 bases between. CDR3 in amino acids: CASSLASTGELFF. The DNA of the CDR3 is TGTGCCAGCAGTTTAGCTAGCACCGGGGAGCTGTTTTTT.

This sequence joins TRBV7-6 and TRBJ1-3; D is undetermined. With 4 bases removed from V and 4 bases from J, the gap between germline ends came to 17 bases. The CDR3 contains 16 residues. Germline V gene lookup returns CDR1 SGHVS and CDR2 FNYEAQ. Written as DNA, the CDR3 is TGTGCCAGCAGCTCCCAGGCCCAACACCCAGGAAACACCATATATTTT. Its translation is CASSSQAQHPGNTIYF.

CDR3 nucleotides: TGTGCCAGCAGCTTCCCCGCGGCCATCCTGAGTCAAGAGACCCAGTACTTC. It specifies CASSFPAAILSQETQYF. This chain joins TRBV5-6 and TRBJ2-5; D is unresolved. The CDR3 covers 17 residues. V gave up 2 bases and J gave up 2 bases, with 19 bases separating them. Germline values: CDR1 SGHDT, CDR2 YYEEEE.

This sequence joins TRBV5-1 and TRBJ1-6; no clear D gene. Germline values: CDR1 SGHRS, CDR2 YFSETQ. The CDR3 runs to 13 residues. V lost 0 bases, J lost 7 bases, and 5 bases lay in between. The chain's CDR3 is CASSLEANSPLHF. In DNA form, the CDR3 reads TGCGCCAGCAGCTTGGAAGCCAATTCACCCCTCCACTTT.

The V call is TRBV29-1, the J call TRBJ2-7; 7 nucleotides agree with TRBD1. Germline loops: CDR1 SQVTM, CDR2 ANQGSEA. The CDR3 contains 12 residues. Trimming at V came to 7 bases and at J to 4 bases, leaving 7 bases not matched to a gene. The CDR3 nucleotides are TGCAGCGCCAGACAGGGAATTTACGAGCAGTACTTC. Translated, it gives CSARQGIYEQYF.

This rearrangement joins TRBV11-3 to TRBJ1-1; 7 bases fit TRBD1. Germline values: CDR1 SGHNT, CDR2 YENEEA. After removal of 2 bases from V and 1 base from J, the junction contained 4 bases not matched to a gene. This CDR3 is 15 amino acids long. CDR3 sequence: CASSLSTGRNTEAFF. CDR3 nucleotides: TGTGCCAGCAGCTTATCGACAGGGCGGAACACTGAAGCTTTCTTT. Together with reference TRBV11-3 and TRBJ1-1, the CDR3 gives the full variable domain: EAGVVQSPRYKIIEKKQPVAFWCNPISGHNTLYWYLQNLGQGPELLIRYENEEAVDDSQLPKDRFSAERLKGVDSTLKIQPAELGDSAVYLCASSLSTGRNTEAFFGQGTRLTVV.

This sequence joins TRBV11-2 and TRBJ2-3; D is unresolved. Germline values: CDR1 SGHAT, CDR2 FQNNGV. The CDR3 has 12 residues. V was cut by 3 bases and J by 5 bases, with 6 bases left in between. The CDR3 DNA follows: TGTGCCAGCAGCTTCCTAAAAGATACGCAGTATTTT. It codes for CASSFLKDTQYF. The entire variable domain, with the rest obtained from reference TRBV11-2 and TRBJ2-3, is as follows: EAGVAQSPRYKIIEKRQSVAFWCNPISGHATLYWYQQILGQGPKLLIQFQNNGVVDDSQLPKDRFSAERLKGVDSTLKIQPAKLEDSAVYLCASSFLKDTQYFGPGTRLTVL.

The chain carries TRBV28 and TRBJ2-7, with TRBD1 as a possible D gene (6 bases). The CDR3 contains 12 residues. Trimming took off 10 bases at V and 1 base at J, with 11 bases between the two ends. Per germline, CDR1 MDHEN and CDR2 SYDVKM. CDR3 loop: CAIRDMSYEQYF. The CDR3 bases are TGTGCCATACGGGACATGTCCTACGAGCAGTACTTC.

The V and J genes are TRBV30 and TRBJ2-3, with D perhaps being TRBD1 or TRBD2 (5 bases each). Germline CDR1 and CDR2: GTSNPN and SVGIG (reference sequence). This CDR3 is 14 amino acids long. The V end was cut by 2 bases, the J end by 2 bases, with 11 bases between. The CDR3 DNA is TGTGCCTGGAGTCAGGGAGCGATCACAGATACGCAGTATTTT. This encodes CAWSQGAITDTQYF.

This clone has a single count. The V call is TRBV28, the J call TRBJ2-1; TRBD2 aligns across 12 bases. Per the germline V gene, CDR1 is MDHEN and CDR2 is SYDVKM. The trim removed 4 bases at V and 14 bases at J, leaving 12 bases unmatched. This CDR3 is built from 15 residues. The DNA for the CDR3 is TGTGCCAGCAGTTCGACCGGGACTAGCGGGTTACAAGAGTTCTTC. The encoded protein is CASSSTGTSGLQEFF.